The text below deals with one T cell receptor beta chain. What it binds is unknown. This sample is drawn from a study of shared clonotypes between healthy human individuals. Study-wide results and limits: Rarefaction gave evidence that sorted-subset sequencing remained incomplete despite large depth. Naive subsets generally had larger estimated richness than memory subsets.

TCRdb keeps only in-frame clones here, not all; method: immunoSEQ multiplex PCR. The sample shows about 2.4 million clones, 80% to 95% of them seen only once. V lost 4 bases and J lost 2; bases outside the gene matches: 8. The germline gives CDR1 SGDLS, CDR2 YYNGEE. This CDR3 is 17 amino acids long. This sequence was found in a man aged 18 to 29 in good health. Some clones in this sample may be carry-over from other donors' samples. The chain has TRBV9 and TRBJ2-7; 14 bases are a match to TRBD2. Specimen: naive CD4+ T cells from PBMCs. Indicated subset: CD45RA+ positively selected. CDR3 amino acids: CASSQKGLAGGTYEQYF. In DNA, the CDR3 is TGTGCCAGCAGCCAGAAAGGACTAGCGGGAGGTACCTACGAGCAGTACTTC.